The T cell receptor (beta chain) under discussion was sequenced for a study of cytomegalovirus exposure and HLA in healthy donors. Study-level findings and limits: A reported reduction in N-insertions relative to the roughly 670-donor mean was seen in an Asian-associated ancestry cluster in a later analysis.

The PCR had 60 Vbeta and 13 Jbeta primers. This table comes from immunoSEQ multiplex PCR, and its TCRdb copy is limited to in-frame clones, with some not included. The sample contains about 130,000 clones, 80% of which appear only once. Donors were nominally healthy when sampled, though unrecorded immune exposures were likely. The CDR3 has 11 amino acids. Germline V gives CDR1 LNHDA, CDR2 SQIVND (reference sequence). As regards this clone: Its antigen remains unknown.

This clonotype was obtained from a man aged 25-45 years in good health and CMV-seronegative. Sequencing was done on a sample of PBMCs. The chain recombines TRBV19 with TRBJ2-5; D tentatively fits TRBD1 or TRBD2 (6 bases each). The J call could be wrong; TRBJ2-7 is a better fit for the DNA end. CDR3 sequence reads: CASLGGGEQYF. CDR3 coding DNA: TGTGCCAGCTTAGGAGGGGGCGAGCAGTACTTC.